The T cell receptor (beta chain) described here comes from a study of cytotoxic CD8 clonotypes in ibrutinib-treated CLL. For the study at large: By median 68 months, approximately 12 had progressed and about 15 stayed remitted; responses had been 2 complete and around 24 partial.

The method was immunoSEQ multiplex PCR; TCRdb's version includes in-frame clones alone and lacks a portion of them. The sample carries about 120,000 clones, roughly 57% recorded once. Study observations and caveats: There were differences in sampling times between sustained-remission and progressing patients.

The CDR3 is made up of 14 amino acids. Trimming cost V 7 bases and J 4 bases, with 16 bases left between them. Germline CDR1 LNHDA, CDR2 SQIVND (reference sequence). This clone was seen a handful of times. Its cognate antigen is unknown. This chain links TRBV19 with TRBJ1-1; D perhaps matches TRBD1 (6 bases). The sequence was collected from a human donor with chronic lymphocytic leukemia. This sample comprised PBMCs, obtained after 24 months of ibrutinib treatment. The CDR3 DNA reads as TGTGCCAGTAATACCCCGGGGGCTGGCACTGAAGCTTTCTTT. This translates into CASNTPGAGTEAFF.